A selection of T cell receptor beta chains follows, all from one sample in a study of neurological immune-mediated disorders. Using its own MiXCR run on the 5' RACE reads, TCRdb lists one record per CDR3 protein. Of 84,000 or so distinct CDR3 sequences detected, roughly 4.5% appear once; the ten largest clones hold around 5.8%. The source material was PBMCs. The origin of the receptors is a woman aged 55 to 70 with multiple sclerosis. The CDR3 runs from the conserved cysteine through the conserved F or W. The D gene is left open where the match is weak. Where a row states a size, it is once, few, many or the class of an expanded clone; other rows omit it.

CDR3aa	CDR3nt	j_gene	abundance	v_gene	d_gene	len
CASSQDLRAGELFF	TGTGCCAGCAGCCAAGATTTGCGAGCCGGGGAGCTGTTTTTT	TRBJ2-2	many	TRBV3-1	NA	14
CSVAPGQVPLGYTF	TGCAGCGTGGCCCCAGGACAGGTCCCTTTGGGCTACACCTTC	TRBJ1-2	many	TRBV29-1	TRBD1	14
CATSEAGHPYEQYF	TGTGCCACCAGTGAGGCGGGACACCCGTACGAGCAGTACTTC	TRBJ2-7	many	TRBV24-1	NA	14
CATSNDRRFNSPLHF	TGTGCCACCTCGAACGACAGGAGATTTAATTCACCCCTCCACTTT	TRBJ1-6	many	TRBV15	NA	15
CASSYPRKGIINEQFF	TGTGCCAGCAGCTACCCCCGTAAAGGAATCATCAATGAGCAGTTCTTC	TRBJ2-1	many	TRBV11-1	NA	16
CASSSDPGTGNNEQFF	TGCGCCAGCAGCTCCGATCCAGGGACAGGAAACAATGAGCAGTTCTTC	TRBJ2-1	many	TRBV5-1	TRBD1	16
CASSETGGDNSPLHF	TGCGCCAGCAGTGAAACAGGGGGAGATAATTCACCCCTCCACTTT	TRBJ1-6	many	TRBV10-2	TRBD1	15
CSAKHRDNYGYTF	TGCAGTGCGAAACACAGGGATAACTATGGCTACACCTTC	TRBJ1-2	many	TRBV20-1	NA	13
CASSYGTVNQPQHF	TGCGCCAGCAGCTACGGGACAGTTAATCAGCCCCAGCATTTT	TRBJ1-5	many	TRBV5-1	TRBD1	14
CASSQAPGLADYEQYF	TGTGCCAGCAGCCAAGCCCCCGGACTAGCGGATTACGAGCAGTACTTC	TRBJ2-7	many	TRBV3-1	TRBD2	16
CASSTGPSYGYTF	TGTGCCAGCAGTACCGGGCCCTCCTATGGCTACACCTTC	TRBJ1-2	many	TRBV3-1	NA	13
CASSYRGDDTDTQYF	TGTGCCAGCAGTTACCGCGGGGACGACACAGATACGCAGTATTTT	TRBJ2-3	many	TRBV6-5	NA	15
CASSYRGPLIGTFF	TGTGCCAGCAGTTATCGAGGGCCCCTCATTGGAACTTTCTTT	TRBJ1-1	many	TRBV6-5	NA	14
CASSEQPSYEQYF	TGTGCCAGCAGTGAACAGCCTTCCTACGAGCAGTACTTC	TRBJ2-7	many	TRBV25-1	NA	13
CASSLEEGRETQYF	TGCGCCAGCAGCTTGGAGGAGGGGCGCGAGACCCAGTACTTC	TRBJ2-5	many	TRBV5-1	NA	14
CASSYPLRQGDNSPLHF	TGTGCCAGCAGTTACCCCTTACGACAGGGCGATAATTCACCCCTCCACTTT	TRBJ1-6	many	TRBV6-6	TRBD1	17
CASRLGDRESF	TGTGCCAGCAGATTAGGGGACAGGGAGTCCTTT	TRBJ1-1	many	TRBV6-1	TRBD1	11
CASRVQGSSYEQYF	TGCGCCAGCAGAGTACAGGGTAGCTCCTACGAGCAGTACTTC	TRBJ2-7	many	TRBV5-1	NA	14
CASSPPGQEYGYTF	TGTGCCAGCAGCCCCCCGGGACAGGAATATGGCTACACCTTC	TRBJ1-2	many	TRBV28	TRBD1	14
CASSLGHRNTYEQYF	TGCGCCAGCAGCTTGGGCCACAGGAACACCTACGAGCAGTACTTC	TRBJ2-7	many	TRBV5-1	NA	15
CASTVEMNTEAFF	TGTGCCAGCACGGTAGAAATGAACACTGAAGCTTTCTTT	TRBJ1-1	many	TRBV6-2/TRBV6-3	NA	13
CASSDRDTGELFF	TGTGCCAGCAGTGACAGGGACACCGGGGAGCTGTTTTTT	TRBJ2-2	many	TRBV6-4	NA	13
CASSLAAGVNTQYF	TGTGCCAGCAGCTTAGCGGCGGGGGTAAATACGCAGTATTTT	TRBJ2-3	many	TRBV7-2	TRBD2	14
CSARARLADTQYF	TGCAGTGCTAGAGCGCGATTGGCAGATACGCAGTATTTT	TRBJ2-3	medium-sized	TRBV20-1	NA	13
CSVGEGGTYGYTF	TGCAGCGTTGGAGAGGGGGGGACCTATGGCTACACCTTC	TRBJ1-2	many	TRBV29-1	NA	13
CASRFGYEQFF	TGTGCCAGCCGGTTTGGGTATGAGCAGTTCTTC	TRBJ2-1	many	TRBV6-5	NA	11
CASSKKTGIVPGLAGGHNEQFF	TGTGCCAGCAGTAAGAAGACAGGGATCGTCCCGGGACTAGCGGGGGGGCACAATGAGCAGTTCTTC	TRBJ2-1	many	TRBV28	TRBD2	22
CASKEQGGNSPLHF	TGCGCCAGCAAGGAGCAGGGAGGTAATTCACCCCTCCACTTT	TRBJ1-6	many	TRBV5-1	NA	14
CARPERDRGGLKDTEAFF	TGTGCCAGACCTGAGCGAGACAGGGGGGGTTTGAAGGACACTGAAGCTTTCTTT	TRBJ1-1	many	TRBV21-1	NA	18
CASSPGLLNQPQHF	TGCGCCAGCAGTCCGGGACTCCTCAATCAGCCCCAGCATTTT	TRBJ1-5	many	TRBV5-1	NA	14
CASSRGTGGPTWFNSPLHF	TGTGCCAGCAGTAGGGGGACAGGGGGTCCAACGTGGTTTAATTCACCCCTCCACTTT	TRBJ1-6	many	TRBV6-5	TRBD1	19
CASTDGITYGYTF	TGTGCCAGCACTGACGGGATTACCTATGGCTACACCTTC	TRBJ1-2	many	TRBV28	NA	13
CASSPPLTYEQYF	TGTGCCAGCTCACCACCGTTAACCTACGAGCAGTACTTC	TRBJ2-7	many	TRBV18	NA	13
CASTRTVSMNTEAFF	TGCGCCAGCACTCGGACAGTCAGTATGAACACTGAAGCTTTCTTT	TRBJ1-1	many	TRBV5-1	NA	15
CASSLTQGTGTNEQFF	TGTGCCAGCAGCTTAACCCAGGGGACAGGGACGAATGAGCAGTTCTTC	TRBJ2-1	many	TRBV5-6	TRBD1	16
CASSDGGSYNSPLHF	TGCGCCAGCAGCGATGGTGGCTCCTATAATTCACCCCTCCACTTT	TRBJ1-6	few	TRBV5-1	NA	15
CASSPGLERGTQYF	TGCGCCAGCAGCCCAGGACTAGAGAGAGGTACGCAGTATTTT	TRBJ2-3	many	TRBV5-1	TRBD2	14
CASSFLDSPTNTGELFF	TGTGCCAGCAGCTTCTTAGACAGCCCGACGAACACCGGGGAGCTGTTTTTT	TRBJ2-2	NA	TRBV5-6	NA	17
CASSFGGQSGELFF	TGTGCCAGCAGCTTCGGGGGGCAGAGCGGGGAGCTGTTTTTT	TRBJ2-2	many	TRBV11-1	NA	14
CASSSRTGDTEAFF	TGCGCCAGCAGCTCAAGGACAGGTGACACTGAAGCTTTCTTT	TRBJ1-1	many	TRBV5-1	TRBD1	14
CSESTATDTQYF	TGCAGTGAGTCGACAGCCACAGATACGCAGTATTTT	TRBJ2-3	many	TRBV20-1	NA	12
CASSLGGLAGGPSQYF	TGTGCCAGCAGCTTAGGCGGACTAGCGGGGGGGCCGAGCCAGTACTTC	TRBJ2-5	many	TRBV7-6	TRBD2	16
CSVRGLPNEKLFF	TGCAGCGTTCGAGGGCTGCCTAATGAAAAACTGTTTTTT	TRBJ1-4	many	TRBV29-1	NA	13
CASSQTNEQFF	TGTGCCAGCAGCCAGACCAATGAGCAGTTCTTC	TRBJ2-1	many	TRBV7-2	NA	11
CASNGQGRGEAFF	TGTGCCAGCAACGGACAGGGGCGTGGTGAAGCTTTCTTT	TRBJ1-1	many	TRBV27	TRBD1	13
CASSLGGTPETQYF	TGTGCCAGCAGTTTGGGCGGGACCCCAGAGACCCAGTACTTC	TRBJ2-5	many	TRBV12-3/TRBV12-4	NA	14
CASTKQQGLVETQYF	TGTGCCAGCACCAAACAACAGGGGTTGGTAGAGACCCAGTACTTC	TRBJ2-5	many	TRBV12-3/TRBV12-4	TRBD1	15
CASSLVAGNHYEQYF	TGCGCCAGCAGCTTGGTGGCCGGAAATCATTACGAGCAGTACTTC	TRBJ2-7	many	TRBV5-1	NA	15
CASSLAGGAYEQYF	TGTGCCAGCAGCTTGGCGGGGGGGGCCTACGAGCAGTACTTC	TRBJ2-7	many	TRBV5-6	TRBD2	14
CSALDSMNTEAFF	TGCAGCGCTTTAGACAGTATGAACACTGAAGCTTTCTTT	TRBJ1-1	many	TRBV29-1	NA	13